This entry lists 13 T cell receptor beta chains sequenced from one sample in a study of T cells after yellow fever vaccination. TCRdb re-called the 5' RACE reads through MiXCR, storing one row per CDR3 protein. The sample yields roughly 310,000 distinct CDR3 sequences, 3% to 4.5% seen once. The source material was PBMCs, sampled on the day of the yellow fever booster vaccination. The receptors come from a man aged 18-30 years who received the YFV17D yellow fever vaccine.

Comment on this clonotype: A much larger clone lies one base from this, so it may be a read error. V usage is TRBV9 and J usage is TRBJ2-3; possible D gene TRBD2, 7 bases. This CDR3 has 16 amino acids. CDR1 is SGDLS and CDR2 is YYNGEE in the germline V gene. The CDR3 loop is CASSQIVWGGTYTQYF. The CDR3 DNA reads as TGTGCCAGCAGCCAGATTGTGTGGGGGGGCACATATACGCAGTATTTT.

This clonotype has only a few counts. CDR3 residues: CASSIGQGATYEQYV. CDR3 DNA sequence: TGTGCCAGTAGTATCGGACAGGGGGCCACCTACGAGCAGTACGTC. V is TRBV19 and J is TRBJ2-7, with TRBD1 matching over 11 bases. V gave up 3 bases and J gave up 2 bases; unmatched junction bases: 3. Germline V lookup: CDR1 LNHDA, CDR2 SQIVND (reference sequence). This CDR3 spans 15 amino acids.

Many counts were recorded for this clonotype. The junction differs from germline at one of its ends, possibly a read error. The chain joins TRBV5-1 to TRBJ2-1; perhaps TRBD1 as D (5 bases). The CDR3 is 13 amino acids. Per germline, CDR1 SGHRS and CDR2 YFSETQ. The CDR3 region is CASRLDTYNEQFF. CDR3 DNA sequence: TGCGCCAGCAGGTTGGACACGTACAATGAGCAGTTCTTC. Filled out from reference TRBV5-1 and TRBJ2-1, the complete variable domain reads KAGVTQTPRYLIKTRGQQVTLSCSPISGHRSVSWYQQTPGQGLQFLFEYFSETQRNKGNFPGRFSGRQFSNSRSEMNVSTLELGDSALYLCASRLDTYNEQFFGPGTRLTVL.

This clonotype was seen more than once but under ten times. The V call is TRBV29-1, the J call TRBJ1-2; no clear D. CDR3 size: 11 residues. Germline V CDR1 and CDR2: SQVTM, ANQGSEA. The V and J ends lost 0 bases and 7 bases respectively, with 6 bases between them. The CDR3 protein is CSVEDPGGYTF. The CDR3 DNA reads as TGCAGCGTTGAAGATCCTGGTGGCTACACCTTC. The complete variable domain, with remaining parts taken from reference TRBV29-1 and TRBJ1-2, reads SAVISQKPSRDICQRGTSLTIQCQVDSQVTMMFWYRQQPGQSLTLIATANQGSEATYESGFVIDKFPISRPNLTFSTLTVSNMSPEDSSIYLCSVEDPGGYTFGSGTRLTVV.

This clonotype was seen many times. The chain combines TRBV4-3 with TRBJ2-1; D uncertain. The CDR3 totals 13 residues. Germline CDR1 and CDR2: LGHNA and YSLEER. V lost 1 base and J 4 bases, leaving 5 bases between the germline ends. CDR3 in amino acids: CASSQGLYNEQFF. CDR3 nucleotides: TGCGCCAGCAGCCAAGGATTGTACAATGAGCAGTTCTTC.

A remark on this clonotype: This may be a read error: a much more frequent sequence differs by one nucleotide. For the CDR3, the DNA is TGCGCCAGCAGCAACGGGACGGGGGCCTACGAGCAGTACTTC. Amino acids: CASSNGTGAYEQYF. The chain is built from TRBV4-1 and TRBJ2-7, with D possibly matching TRBD2 (6 bases). The germline gives CDR1 MGHRA, CDR2 YSYEKL. V was pared by 5 bases and J by 2 bases, with 13 bases between. The CDR3 length is 14 residues.

This clonotype appeared a few times. The chain is built from TRBV24-1 and TRBJ2-3; perhaps TRBD2 as D (5 bases). The CDR3 runs 15 residues. Germline CDR1 and CDR2: KGHDR and SFDVKD. Trimming left V 3 bases short and J 6 bases short, with 15 bases between. The CDR3 is CATSDPSGGRDTQYF. Here the CDR3 DNA reads TGTGCCACCAGTGATCCAAGCGGTGGTCGGGATACGCAGTATTTT.

This clonotype appeared many times. The V and J genes are TRBV7-2 and TRBJ2-1; 8 bases map to TRBD1. This CDR3 is 12 amino acids long. Looked up from germline, CDR1 is SGHTA and CDR2 is FQGNSA. V was pared by 6 bases and J by 13 bases, with 8 bases of the junction left unmatched. CDR3 in DNA: TGTGCCAGCAGAGAACAGGGGGGATCCCAGTTCTTC. Translation: CASREQGGSQFF.

This clonotype was found a few times. The CDR3 sequence is CASSYRDIQYF. The DNA for the CDR3 is TGCGCCAGCAGCTACCGAGACATTCAGTACTTC. V gene TRBV4-1 combines with J gene TRBJ2-4, with D hard to call. This CDR3 spans 11 amino acids. Per germline, CDR1 MGHRA and CDR2 YSYEKL. Trimming left V 5 bases short and J 8 bases short, with 7 bases between.

On this clonotype itself: A much bigger clone sits one base away, suggesting this may be a read error. The CDR3 DNA follows: TGTGCCAGCAGTTTGTTTAGCAATCGGCCCCAGCATTTT. Its translation: CASSLFSNRPQHF. The V gene is TRBV12-3 or TRBV12-4, the J gene TRBJ1-5; D uncertain. The CDR3 covers 13 residues.

This clonotype was counted between two and nine times. V gene TRBV5-4 combines with J gene TRBJ2-3, with D perhaps matching TRBD1 (6 bases). Germline lookup yields CDR1 SGHNT and CDR2 YYREEE (reference sequence). CDR3 length: 16 residues. Trimming cost V 1 base and J 1 base, with 13 bases left between them. The CDR3 here is CASSLLTTGRTDTQYF. CDR3 DNA sequence: TGTGCCAGCAGCTTGCTTACGACAGGACGCACAGATACGCAGTATTTT. The entire variable domain, with the rest obtained from reference TRBV5-4 and TRBJ2-3, is as follows: ETGVTQSPTHLIKTRGQQVTLRCSSQSGHNTVSWYQQALGQGPQFIFQYYREEENGRGNFPPRFSGLQFPNYSSELNVNALELDDSALYLCASSLLTTGRTDTQYFGPGTRLTVL.

The rearrangement links TRBV9 to TRBJ2-2; D could derive from TRBD1 or TRBD2 (5 bases each). The germline gives CDR1 SGDLS, CDR2 YYNGEE. The CDR3 runs 14 residues. V was pared by 5 bases and J by 7 bases, with 15 bases between. The CDR3 coding sequence is TGTGCCAGCAGTGCCCGGGGCGGTGGCGGGGAGCTGTTTTTT. Translation: CASSARGGGGELFF.

The DNA of the CDR3 is TGTGCCAGTAGTTTGGGGGACAGGGTAAACAATGAGCAGTTCTTC. Protein: CASSLGDRVNNEQFF. The rearrangement links TRBV19 to TRBJ2-1; 9 bases are a match to TRBD1. The CDR3 runs 15 residues. Germline V gene lookup returns CDR1 LNHDA and CDR2 SQIVND (reference sequence). V lost 5 bases, J lost 5 bases, and 7 bases stayed unmatched.